The table lists the clone carrying this T cell receptor (beta chain) with a few counts. Its matching antigen is unknown. This specimen comes from a study of identical twins. CDR3 length equals 13 residues. With V trimmed by 4 bases and J by 8 bases, 6 bases remained unmatched. Germline V gene data show CDR1 as LGHDT and CDR2 as YNNKEL (reference sequence). Study-wide findings and caveats: Insertions were reduced in abundant cord blood beta clonotypes but not in memory repertoires.

TCRdb ran MiXCR on the 5' RACE reads and lists one entry per CDR3 protein. The repertoire includes around 960,000 distinct CDR3 sequences, 9% to 15% of them detected once, and about 1.6% sits in the top ten. These records were also assigned to another study, of yellow fever vaccine responses in identical twins. From that report: Vaccine-induced T cell responses in twins were reportedly observed to appear partly convergent, partly personalized.

The chain carries TRBV3-1 and TRBJ1-2, with 8 bases that match TRBD1. The clonotype originates from a woman between 18 and 30 years old in good health. Sequencing used PBMCs. This chain's CDR3 is CASSRQGRDGYTF. The CDR3 DNA reads as TGTGCCAGCAGCCGACAGGGGAGGGACGGCTACACCTTC.